This paragraph covers one TCR beta chain sequence. This clonotype was seen repeatedly, ten times or more. Its antigen remains unidentified. It has no much larger one-base neighbor in the sample; base qualities were not kept. The germline V gene encodes CDR1 MGHRA and CDR2 YSYEKL. The CDR3 spans 13 residues, from the cysteine through the phenylalanine. Only the CDR3 DNA stays, 39 bases, in frame from base 1. V is cut by 0 bases and J by 4 bases, and the space between the germline ends is 7 bases. According to the study, the label for this sample's time point signals: newly diagnosed GD, antithyroid drugs for less than 3 months. RNA was extracted from PBMCs in TRIzol for both TCR sequencing and RNA sequencing. The diagnosis of Graves' disease was made according to American Thyroid Association guidelines. Patients were recruited from an endocrinology department in Xi'an, China. Each patient gave about 10 milliliters of peripheral blood, collected in an EDTA anticoagulant tube. Ficoll Paque Plus density gradient separation was used to isolate PBMCs, and no further T cell sorting was performed. An Agilent 2100 Bioanalyzer and agarose gel were used to check RNA quality, while a NanoDrop 2000 measured RNA concentration.

The sample comes from a study of regulatory T cells in long-lasting Graves disease (dated by TCRdb to 2020 to 2022). Some background on the complete study: Newly diagnosed Graves' disease patients had taken antithyroid drugs for less than 3 months. A total of some 35 samples underwent TCR sequencing: around 13 from persistent and roughly 20 from newly diagnosed Graves' disease patients. The study was conducted in China and was registered as a clinical trial. This study used TCR sequencing and RNA sequencing of peripheral blood to compare persistent Graves' disease patients against newly diagnosed Graves' disease patients.

The investigation overall reported the following: Peripheral blood alone was examined, since thyroid tissue, which constituted the primary lesion, could not be accessed. A larger number of public clonotypes was shared among persistent patients (about 2,700) than among newly diagnosed patients (around 880). TRBV28, TRBJ1-2 and TRBJ2-5 were preferentially used in persistent disease, while TRBV20-1 and TRBJ2-1 were favored in newly diagnosed disease. Sequencing and analysis were limited to the TCR beta chain. Compared with newly diagnosed patients, persistent Graves' disease patients had lower TCR Shannon entropy and fewer highly expanded clones, which suggests clonal expansion. As a limitation, the authors acknowledged that the small sample size may reduce accuracy.

The library was prepared using multiplex PCR. Sequencing took place on an Illumina HiSeq 4000. CDR3 regions were amplified by Arm-PCR with iRepertoire HTBI primers to construct TCR beta libraries. Before sequencing, the PCR products went through gel purification. The authors' analysis ran thus. Gene usage analysis of CDR3 amino acid clonotypes used the approximately 62 TRBV and more than 13 TRBJ segments found across samples. COPE and FqMerger were used to merge the filtered high-quality paired reads into contigs. BLAST was used to align contigs to IMGT TRBV, TRBD and TRBJ reference genes, and CDR3 was defined according to IMGT. Highly expanded clones were defined as clonotypes with a frequency above 0.1%. Shannon entropy was used to measure repertoire diversity, and the Gini coefficient was used to measure V-J evenness. Clonotypes shared by more than one individual were considered public. TCRdb itself trimmed the public reads at Q25 with fastp, ran MiXCR and retained productive beta chains. Every CDR3 protein is listed once, alongside the most common genes and DNA of its rows. Clone size and V and J calls follow TCRdb, not the original study. In all, the sample holds about 380,000 distinct CDR3 sequences, and around 15% of those were seen once. The ten biggest clones cover 22% of the sample.

The clonotype was recovered from a female donor with Graves disease. The rearrangement combines TRBV4-1 with TRBJ2-7; the D gene identity is not certain. This material consisted of peripheral blood mononuclear cells (PBMCs), taken at new diagnosis, from a patient treated with antithyroid drugs. The encoded CDR3 is CASSQEPYYEQYF. The nucleotide sequence is given as TGCGCCAGCAGCCAAGAACCGTATTACGAGCAGTACTTC.